This record concerns one T cell receptor (beta chain) sequence. The data derive from a study of control samples from healthy donors and cancer patients. The CDR3 covers 17 residues. Trimming took 0 bases from V and 2 from J; bases not matched to a gene: 10. Germline lookup yields CDR1 SGHVS and CDR2 FQNEAQ. Profiled with immunoSEQ multiplex PCR; TCRdb holds only in-frame clones, not every one. The table has under 450,000 clones, about nine tenths seen once. The sample consisted of PBMCs. The sequence was collected from a man aged 35 to 55 with head and neck cancer. The J gene is TRBJ2-7, the V gene TRBV7-8, with TRBD2 identical over 7 bases. The CDR3 spells CASSLAQGRGGAYEQYF. The CDR3 region has the DNA TGTGCCAGCAGCTTAGCCCAGGGCCGGGGAGGGGCCTACGAGCAGTACTTC.